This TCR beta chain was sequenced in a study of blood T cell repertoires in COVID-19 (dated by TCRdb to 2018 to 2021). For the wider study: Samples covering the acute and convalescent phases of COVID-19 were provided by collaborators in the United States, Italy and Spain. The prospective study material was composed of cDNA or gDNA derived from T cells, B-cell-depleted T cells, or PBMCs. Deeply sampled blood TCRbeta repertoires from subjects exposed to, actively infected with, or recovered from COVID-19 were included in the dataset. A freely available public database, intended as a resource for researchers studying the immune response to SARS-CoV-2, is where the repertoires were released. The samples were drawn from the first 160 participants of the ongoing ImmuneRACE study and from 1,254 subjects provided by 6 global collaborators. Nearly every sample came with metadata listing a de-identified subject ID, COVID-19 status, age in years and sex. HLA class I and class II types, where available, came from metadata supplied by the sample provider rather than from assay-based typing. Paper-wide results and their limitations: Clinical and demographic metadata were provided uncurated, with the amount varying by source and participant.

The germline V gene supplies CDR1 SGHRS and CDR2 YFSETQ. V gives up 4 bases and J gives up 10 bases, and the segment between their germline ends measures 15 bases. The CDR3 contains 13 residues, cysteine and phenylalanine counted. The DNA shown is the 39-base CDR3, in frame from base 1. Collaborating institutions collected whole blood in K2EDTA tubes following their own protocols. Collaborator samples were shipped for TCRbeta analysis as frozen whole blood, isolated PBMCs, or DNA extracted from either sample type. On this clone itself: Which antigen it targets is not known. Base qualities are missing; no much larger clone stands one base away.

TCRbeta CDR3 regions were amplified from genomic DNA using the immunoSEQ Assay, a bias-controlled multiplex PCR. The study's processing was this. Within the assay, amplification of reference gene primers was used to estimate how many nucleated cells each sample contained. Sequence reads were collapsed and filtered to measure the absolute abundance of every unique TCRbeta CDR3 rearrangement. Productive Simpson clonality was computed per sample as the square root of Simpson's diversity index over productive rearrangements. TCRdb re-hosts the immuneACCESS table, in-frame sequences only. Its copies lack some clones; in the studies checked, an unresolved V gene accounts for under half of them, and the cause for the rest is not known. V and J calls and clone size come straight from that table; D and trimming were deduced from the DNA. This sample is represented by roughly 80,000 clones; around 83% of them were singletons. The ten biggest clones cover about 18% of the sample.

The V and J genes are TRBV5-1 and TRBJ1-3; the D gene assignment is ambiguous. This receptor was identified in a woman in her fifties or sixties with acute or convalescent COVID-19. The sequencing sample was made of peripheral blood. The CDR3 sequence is CASSLMGAGTIYF. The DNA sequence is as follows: TGCGCCAGCAGCCTGATGGGAGCCGGGACCATATATTTT.